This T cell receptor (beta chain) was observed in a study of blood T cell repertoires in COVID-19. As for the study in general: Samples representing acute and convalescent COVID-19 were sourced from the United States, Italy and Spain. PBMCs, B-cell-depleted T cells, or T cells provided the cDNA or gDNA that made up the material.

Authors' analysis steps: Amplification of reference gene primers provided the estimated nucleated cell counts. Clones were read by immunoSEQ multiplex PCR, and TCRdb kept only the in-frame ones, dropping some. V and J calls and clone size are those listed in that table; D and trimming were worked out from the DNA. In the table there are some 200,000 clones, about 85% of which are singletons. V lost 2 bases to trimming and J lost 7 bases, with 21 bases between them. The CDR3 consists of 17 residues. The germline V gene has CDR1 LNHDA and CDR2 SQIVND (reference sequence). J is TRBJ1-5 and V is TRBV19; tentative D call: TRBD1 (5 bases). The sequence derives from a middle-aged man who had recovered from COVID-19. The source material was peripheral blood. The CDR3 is CASSIWEGWQGGQPQHF. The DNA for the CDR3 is TGTGCCAGTAGTATATGGGAGGGTTGGCAGGGCGGACAGCCCCAGCATTTT.